These 7 T cell receptor beta chains came from one sample sequenced in a study of Graves' ophthalmopathy and Graves' hyperthyroidism. CDR3 regions of TCR beta were amplified from RNA transcripts. First-round RT-PCR used HTBI primers; second-round multiplex PCR followed. TCRdb re-called the multiplex PCR reads with MiXCR, one entry per CDR3 protein. The table records 200,000 to 250,000 distinct CDR3 sequences, around 42% of them present only once. Sequencing was carried out using peripheral blood. Receptors originate from an adult man with Graves' ophthalmopathy.

In DNA form, the CDR3 reads TGTGCCAGCAGTCGGGGTCTGGAGACCCAGTACTTC. Translation gives CASSRGLETQYF. V and J are TRBV12-3 or TRBV12-4 and TRBJ2-5; D is possibly TRBD2 (5 bases). CDR3 length: 12 amino acids. Trimming took off 5 bases at V and 5 bases at J, with 9 bases between the two ends.

This clonotype has only a few counts. The chain joins TRBV29-1 to TRBJ2-7, with 7 bases fitting TRBD1. Unmatched junction bases numbered 2, after V lost 0 bases and J lost 0 bases. The CDR3 contains 14 residues. CDR1 and CDR2 (germline): SQVTM, ANQGSEA. CDR3 amino acids: CSVEEWDSSYEQYF. CDR3 in DNA: TGCAGCGTTGAAGAATGGGACAGCTCCTACGAGCAGTACTTC.

This clonotype was observed a handful of times. The chain is built from TRBV7-9 and TRBJ2-7; D is perhaps TRBD1 or TRBD2 (5 bases each). The CDR3 runs to 15 residues. V dropped 3 bases and J dropped 1 base, with 13 bases sitting between them. Germline CDR1 and CDR2: SEHNR and FQNEAQ (reference sequence). In nucleotides, the CDR3 is TGTGCCAGCAGCTTTGGGGGTGCCCAGTCCTACGAGCAGTACTTC. Translated: CASSFGGAQSYEQYF.

V is TRBV5-4 and J is TRBJ2-5; D is ambiguous. The CDR3 spans 14 residues. Germline V gene sequence: CDR1 SGHNT, CDR2 YYREEE (reference sequence). The V end was cut by 1 base, the J end by 0 bases, with 7 bases between. CDR3: CASSLMQDQETQYF. The CDR3, as DNA: TGTGCCAGCAGCTTGATGCAGGACCAAGAGACCCAGTACTTC.

A few counts support this clonotype. The chain links TRBV2 to TRBJ1-2; D call uncertain. V was trimmed by 6 bases and J by 7 bases, leaving 15 bases between them. The CDR3 is 13 residues long. Germline V gene sequence: CDR1 SNHLY, CDR2 FYNNEI. CDR3 amino acids: CASRTGWERGYTF. The CDR3 nucleotides read TGTGCCAGCAGGACCGGCTGGGAGCGTGGCTACACCTTC.

The chain couples TRBV20-1 to TRBJ1-6; D remains ambiguous. The CDR3 totals 17 residues. V lost 0 bases to trimming and J lost 6 bases, with 18 bases between them. Looked up from germline, CDR1 is DFQATT and CDR2 is SNEGSKA (reference sequence). For the CDR3, the DNA is TGCAGTGCTAGAGACGCCAGGCATGGGTTTAGTAATTCACCCCTCCACTTT. Residues: CSARDARHGFSNSPLHF.

This chain uses TRBV6-6 with TRBJ2-7; a weak D match, TRBD2 (5 bases). This CDR3 is 15 amino acids long. V lost 2 bases and J lost 1, with 12 bases in between. CDR1 is MNHNY, CDR2 SVGAGI, per germline (reference sequence). CDR3 DNA: TGTGCCAGCAGTTACGGCACCCGAGGGTCCTACGAGCAGTACTTC. It yields the protein CASSYGTRGSYEQYF.